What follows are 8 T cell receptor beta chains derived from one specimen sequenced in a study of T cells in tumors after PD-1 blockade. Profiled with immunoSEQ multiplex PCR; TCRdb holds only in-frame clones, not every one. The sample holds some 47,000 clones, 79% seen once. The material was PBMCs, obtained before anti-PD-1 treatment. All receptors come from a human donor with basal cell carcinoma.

The CDR3 DNA reads TGTGCCAGCAGTTCGATCCCGGGACCCTTGGAGCAGTTCTTC. It encodes CASSSIPGPLEQFF. The rearrangement uses TRBV7-6 and TRBJ2-1, with D possibly called TRBD1 or TRBD2 (5 bases each). Trimming pared 6 bases from V and 10 bases from J, leaving 19 bases between. In germline, CDR1 is SGHVS, CDR2 FNYEAQ. The CDR3 runs to 14 residues.

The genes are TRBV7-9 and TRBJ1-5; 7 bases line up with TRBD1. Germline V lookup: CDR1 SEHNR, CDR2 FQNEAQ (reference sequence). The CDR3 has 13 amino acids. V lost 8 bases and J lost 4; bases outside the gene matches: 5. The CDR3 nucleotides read TGTGCCAGCGGACAGGAAGAAAATCAGCCCCAGCATTTT. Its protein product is CASGQEENQPQHF.

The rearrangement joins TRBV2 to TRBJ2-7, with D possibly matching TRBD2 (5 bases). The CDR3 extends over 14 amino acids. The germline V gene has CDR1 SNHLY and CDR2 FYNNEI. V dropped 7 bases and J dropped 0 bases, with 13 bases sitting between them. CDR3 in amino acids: CASTRRGSSYEQYF. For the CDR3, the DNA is TGTGCCAGCACCCGCCGGGGTAGCTCCTACGAGCAGTACTTC.

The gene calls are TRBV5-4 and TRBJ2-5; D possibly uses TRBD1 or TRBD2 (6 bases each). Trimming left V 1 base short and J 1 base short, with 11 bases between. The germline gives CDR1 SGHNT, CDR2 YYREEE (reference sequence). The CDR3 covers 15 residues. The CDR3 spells CASSLNGGGQETQYF. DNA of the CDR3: TGTGCCAGCAGCTTGAACGGAGGGGGCCAAGAGACCCAGTACTTC.

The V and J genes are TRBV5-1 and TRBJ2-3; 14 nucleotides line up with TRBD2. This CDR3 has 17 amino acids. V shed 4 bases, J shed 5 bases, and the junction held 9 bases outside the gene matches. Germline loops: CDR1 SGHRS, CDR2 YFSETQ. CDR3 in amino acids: CASSHGLAGGQIDTQYF. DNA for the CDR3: TGCGCCAGCAGCCACGGACTAGCGGGGGGCCAGATAGATACGCAGTATTTT.

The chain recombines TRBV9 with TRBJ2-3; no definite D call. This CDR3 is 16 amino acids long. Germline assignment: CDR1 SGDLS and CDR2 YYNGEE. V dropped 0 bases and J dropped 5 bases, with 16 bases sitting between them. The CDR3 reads CASSVEVSSLRDTQYF. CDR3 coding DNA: TGTGCCAGCAGCGTAGAAGTTAGCTCATTACGAGATACGCAGTATTTT.

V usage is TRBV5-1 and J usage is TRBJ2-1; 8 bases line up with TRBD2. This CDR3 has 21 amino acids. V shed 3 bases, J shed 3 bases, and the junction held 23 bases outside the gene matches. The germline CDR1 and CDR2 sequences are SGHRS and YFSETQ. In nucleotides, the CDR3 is TGCGCCAGCAGCTCGGTGTCTCCCACGCTAACGGCGGGGGGCGACTACAATGAGCAGTTCTTC. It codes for CASSSVSPTLTAGGDYNEQFF.

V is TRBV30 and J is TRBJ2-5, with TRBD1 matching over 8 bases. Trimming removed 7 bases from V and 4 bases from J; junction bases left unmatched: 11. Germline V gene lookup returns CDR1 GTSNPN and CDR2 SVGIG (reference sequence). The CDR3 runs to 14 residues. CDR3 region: CAYRTGLFRETQYF. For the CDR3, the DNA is TGTGCCTATAGGACAGGGCTTTTCAGAGAGACCCAGTACTTC.